The next 7 T cell receptor beta chains were all read from a single sample in a study of long-term antiretroviral therapy in people with HIV (dated by TCRdb to about 2022). The immunoSEQ hsTCRB v3.0 assay was used at survey level resolution to sequence the TRB variable region. This immuneACCESS table, as held by TCRdb, lists in-frame sequences with V and J called but not all clones. Of the missing ones, under half trace to an unresolved V gene in checked studies; the others have no known cause. In this sample the table shows fewer than 35,000 clones, 85% of which occur a single time. The ten largest clones represent around 4.4% of the sample. The input for sequencing was unsorted PBMCs, taken approximately 3.5 years after starting antiretroviral therapy. All receptors derive from a young man with HIV.

This chain joins TRBV5-4 and TRBJ2-7; D is possibly TRBD2 (7 bases). CDR3 length equals 14 residues. Germline-derived CDR1 and CDR2 are SGHNT and YYREEE (reference sequence). The V gene lost 4 bases and the J gene lost 3 bases, with 14 bases spanning the gap. The CDR3 sequence: CASSGGGSSYEQYF. The CDR3 bases are TGTGCCAGCAGCGGGGGCGGGAGTAGCTACGAGCAGTACTTC.

V and J are TRBV27 and TRBJ2-7; 7 bases map to TRBD1. The CDR3 spans 14 residues. The germline gives CDR1 MNHEY, CDR2 SMNVEV (reference sequence). V lost 5 bases, J lost 4 bases, and 8 bases stayed unmatched. CDR3 coding DNA: TGTGCCAGCAGTGGGACAGTTGCCGCTTACGAGCAGTACTTC. Encoded protein: CASSGTVAAYEQYF.

In this sample, this clone turned up once. The chain is built from TRBV6-1 and TRBJ2-2; TRBD1 is a possible D gene (6 bases). V lost 4 bases and J lost 3, with 12 bases in between. The germline gives CDR1 MNHNS, CDR2 SASEGT. This CDR3 is built from 15 residues. The CDR3 sequence is CASSGASGDTGELFF. CDR3 bases: TGTGCCAGCAGTGGGGCCTCAGGGGACACCGGGGAGCTGTTTTTT.

CDR3 region: CASSFDPWGNQPQHF. CDR3 DNA sequence: TGCGCCAGCAGCTTCGACCCTTGGGGCAATCAGCCCCAGCATTTT. V is TRBV5-1 and J is TRBJ1-5; no definite D call. The CDR3 runs 15 residues. CDR1 and CDR2 (germline): SGHRS, YFSETQ. Trimming cost V 2 bases and J 2 bases, with 11 bases left between them.

The V gene is TRBV6-5, the J gene TRBJ1-2, with D perhaps TRBD1 (5 bases). CDR1 MNHEY and CDR2 SVGAGI come from the germline V gene. Trimming cost V 6 bases and J 6 bases, with 14 bases left between them. The CDR3 length is 13 residues. This chain's CDR3 is CASRGGRGDGYTF. The CDR3 region has the DNA TGTGCCAGCAGGGGGGGACGGGGCGATGGCTACACCTTC.

In DNA, the CDR3 is TGTGCCAGCAGTTTTCGTGGCTATGGCTACACCTTC. It specifies CASSFRGYGYTF. V usage is TRBV28 and J usage is TRBJ1-2; D ambiguous. V was pared by 3 bases and J by 4 bases, with 6 bases between. The germline V gene has CDR1 MDHEN and CDR2 SYDVKM. The CDR3 runs to 12 residues.

The V gene is TRBV11-1, the J gene TRBJ2-2; 7 nucleotides match TRBD1. The CDR3 spans 13 residues. V shed 7 bases, J shed 3 bases, and the junction held 2 bases outside the gene matches. Germline V lookup: CDR1 SGHAT, CDR2 FQDESV (reference sequence). CDR3 residues: CASTQGDTGELFF. As DNA, the CDR3 is TGTGCCAGCACCCAGGGGGACACCGGGGAGCTGTTTTTT.